This record looks at one T cell receptor beta chain sequence and its context. What it recognizes is unknown. The sample originates from a study of identical twins. Whole-study results and caveats: Whereas memory repertoires showed no such difference, abundant cord blood beta clonotypes carried fewer insertions.

MiXCR, applied by TCRdb to the 5' RACE reads, yields one record per CDR3 protein. The table lists hundreds of thousands of distinct CDR3 sequences, over 15% of them singletons. Between the trimmed V and J ends, which lost 0 bases and 5 bases, there was a span of 13 bases. The germline gives CDR1 ENHRY, CDR2 SYGVKD. The CDR3 extends over 15 amino acids. The sample was also linked to a second study, of T cells expressing NK-cell markers. This second report adds: Sorted CD3+CD56+NKG2C+, CD3+CD56+NKG2C- and CD3+CD56-NKG2C+ T cells supplied TCR beta repertoires. Several donors' CD3+CD56-NKG2C+ cells were dominated by the same clonotypes.

The material sequenced was PBMCs. The sequence came from a woman under 30 in good health. The V and J genes are TRBV10-3 and TRBJ2-5; D remains unclear. DNA for the CDR3: TGTGCCATCAGTGAGTCCGGAAAAAGTGGGGAGACCCAGTACTTC. Amino acids: CAISESGKSGETQYF.